This TCR beta chain was recorded in a study of T-cell reconstitution after alpha-beta-depleted transplantation in children. TCRbeta library construction was performed incorporating unique molecular identifiers. A single record per CDR3 protein comes from TCRdb applying MiXCR to the PCR reads. The top ten clones hold 2.5% to 3.5% of a sample with 500,000 to 600,000 distinct CDR3 sequences, around 16% of them seen once. J was trimmed by 6 bases and V by 4 bases; bases with no gene match: 12. CDR1 and CDR2 (germline): SGDLS, YYNGEE. CDR3 length: 15 amino acids. The sequence was collected from a human donor who donated a stem cell graft to a child with acute lymphoblastic leukemia. This sequence joins TRBV9 and TRBJ2-7; 8 bases are a match to TRBD2. The material sequenced was PBMCs from the stem cell graft donor, taken from the stem cell graft. CDR3 in amino acids: CASSRRPGGPGEQYF. The DNA for the CDR3 is TGTGCCAGCAGCCGCCGGCCGGGAGGGCCGGGCGAGCAGTACTTC.